This paragraph reports one T cell receptor (beta chain). Its antigen is as yet unknown. The protocol was immunoSEQ multiplex PCR, while the TCRdb copy is restricted to in-frame clones and leaves out a portion. This sample has under 15,000 clones, with just under 85% found just once. The sample comes from a study of T cell clonotyping in hematopoietic cell transplantation. Overall study findings and caveats: Recipient TCR diversity dropped after transplant; expanded clonotypes rose from day 30 to 180. Few recipient clonotypes overlapped donors; over 97% were de novo at given depth.

The CDR3 runs to 13 residues. J lost 8 bases, V lost 0 bases, and 3 bases had no gene match. Germline CDR1 GTSNPN, CDR2 SVGIG (reference sequence). This chain links TRBV30 with TRBJ2-1; the match to TRBD2 covers 8 bases. The sequence was collected from a female patient in her forties who had an allogeneic stem cell transplant from a related donor, so T cells may come from the graft donor. Some clones in this sample may be carry-over from other donors' samples. The specimen was PBMCs, collected 100 days after allogeneic stem cell transplant. The CDR3 sequence: CAWSVGSGDEQFF. In DNA, the CDR3 is TGTGCCTGGAGTGTGGGTAGCGGGGATGAGCAGTTCTTC.